The clone carrying this T cell receptor beta chain was recorded only once. With 6 bases removed from V and 2 bases from J, the gap between germline ends came to 9 bases. This CDR3 has 13 residues. The germline V gene has CDR1 SNHLY and CDR2 FYNNEI. TCRdb keeps only in-frame clones here, not all; method: immunoSEQ multiplex PCR. The sample has over a million clones; 70% to 80% are singletons. These data are taken from a study of shared clonotypes between healthy human individuals. The receptor's source is a man younger than 35 in good health. The chain recombines TRBV2 with TRBJ2-3, with D possibly matching TRBD2 (6 bases). Sequenced sample: memory CD4+ T cells sorted from blood. Subset given: CD45RA-negative fraction. This chain's CDR3 is CASSWDFTDTQYF. The DNA of the CDR3 is TGTGCCAGCAGCTGGGACTTCACAGATACGCAGTATTTT.